The sample holds a few counts of the clone carrying this TCR beta chain. Its antigen is currently unknown. Germline CDR1 is SGHRS and CDR2 is YFSETQ. Trimming took 4 bases from V and 3 from J, leaving 10 bases between them. The CDR3 is made up of 13 amino acids. Using a J-beta primer mix together with a sample-barcoded 5' primer, a second PCR was run for about 6 to 12 cycles. TCRdb re-derived calls from the 5' RACE reads in MiXCR, one entry per CDR3 protein. The data show around 2 million distinct CDR3 sequences, with 39% seen just once and 20% to 25% held by the top ten. These data come from a study of blood T cells in healthy people across ages. About the research overall: With template switching, about one barcoded beta molecule was captured per two T cells.

Broader study findings: Compared with aged donors, long-lived donors showed fewer expanded clones, suggesting selection.

The receptor was isolated from a human donor in good health. The specimen was blood. The chain links TRBV5-1 to TRBJ2-5, with D perhaps matching TRBD1 (6 bases). The CDR3: CASSTRDKETQYF. The CDR3 nucleotides read TGCGCCAGCAGCACCCGGGACAAAGAGACCCAGTACTTC.